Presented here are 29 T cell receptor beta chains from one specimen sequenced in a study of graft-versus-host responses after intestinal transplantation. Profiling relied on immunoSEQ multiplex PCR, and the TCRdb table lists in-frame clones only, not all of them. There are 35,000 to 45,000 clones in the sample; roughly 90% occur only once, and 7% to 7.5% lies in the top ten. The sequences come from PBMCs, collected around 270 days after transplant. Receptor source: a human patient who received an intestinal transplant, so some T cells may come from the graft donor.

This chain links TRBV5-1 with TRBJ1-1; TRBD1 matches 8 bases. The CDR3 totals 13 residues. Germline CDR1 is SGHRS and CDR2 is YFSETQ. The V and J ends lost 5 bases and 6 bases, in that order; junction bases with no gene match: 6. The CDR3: CASRNQGAPEAFF. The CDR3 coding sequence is TGCGCCAGCAGGAATCAGGGGGCGCCTGAAGCTTTCTTT.

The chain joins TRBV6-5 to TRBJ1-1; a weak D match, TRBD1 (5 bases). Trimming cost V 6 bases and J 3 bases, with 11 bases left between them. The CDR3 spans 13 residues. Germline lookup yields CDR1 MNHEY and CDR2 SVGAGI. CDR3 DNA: TGTGCCAGCAGCCTAGACAGTTACACTGAAGCTTTCTTT. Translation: CASSLDSYTEAFF.

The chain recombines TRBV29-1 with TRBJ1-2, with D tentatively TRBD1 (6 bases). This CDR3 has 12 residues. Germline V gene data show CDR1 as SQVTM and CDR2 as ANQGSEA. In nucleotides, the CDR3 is TGCAGTACTAGGGAGGGGGACTATGGCTACACCTTC. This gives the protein CSTREGDYGYTF. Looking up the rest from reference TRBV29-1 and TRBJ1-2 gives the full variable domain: SAVISQKPSRDICQRGTSLTIQCQVDSQVTMMFWYRQQPGQSLTLIATANQGSEATYESGFVIDKFPISRPNLTFSTLTVSNMSPEDSSIYLCSTREGDYGYTFGSGTRLTVV.

The CDR3 region has the DNA TGTGCCAGCGCCCCGACTAGCGGGGGTGGTGATACGCAGTATTTT. It specifies CASAPTSGGGDTQYF. This sequence joins TRBV6-6 and TRBJ2-3, with 12 bases aligning to TRBD2. The junction had 9 bases not matched to a gene; V was cut back by 8 bases and J by 6 bases. Germline assignment: CDR1 MNHNY and CDR2 SVGAGI (reference sequence). This CDR3 region has 15 residues.

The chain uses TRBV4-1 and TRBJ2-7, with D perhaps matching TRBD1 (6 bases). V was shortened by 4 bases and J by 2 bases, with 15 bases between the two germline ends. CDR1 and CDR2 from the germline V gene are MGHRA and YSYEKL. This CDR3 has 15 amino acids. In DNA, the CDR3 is TGCGCCAGCAGCCTAAACCGGGACACTGCCTACGAGCAGTACTTC. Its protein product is CASSLNRDTAYEQYF.

CDR3 sequence (DNA): TGTGCCAGCAGTTACTCCGGGGTCGACGGGGGAGAGACCCAGTACTTC. The encoded protein is CASSYSGVDGGETQYF. The chain joins TRBV6-5 to TRBJ2-5; TRBD2 might be the D (6 bases). V was pared by 0 bases and J by 4 bases, with 15 bases between. Germline V gene sequence: CDR1 MNHEY, CDR2 SVGAGI. This CDR3 is 16 amino acids long.

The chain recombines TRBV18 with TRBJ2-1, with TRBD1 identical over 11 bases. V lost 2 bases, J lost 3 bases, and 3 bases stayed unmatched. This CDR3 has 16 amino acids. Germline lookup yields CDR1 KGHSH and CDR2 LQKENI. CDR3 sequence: CASSPGTGGVYNEQFF. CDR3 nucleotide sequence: TGTGCCAGCTCACCAGGGACAGGGGGGGTCTACAATGAGCAGTTCTTC. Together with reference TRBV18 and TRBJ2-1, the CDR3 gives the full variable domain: NAGVMQNPRHLVRRRGQEARLRCSPMKGHSHVYWYRQLPEEGLKFMVYLQKENIIDESGMPKERFSAEFPKEGPSILRIQQVVRGDSAAYFCASSPGTGGVYNEQFFGPGTRLTVL.

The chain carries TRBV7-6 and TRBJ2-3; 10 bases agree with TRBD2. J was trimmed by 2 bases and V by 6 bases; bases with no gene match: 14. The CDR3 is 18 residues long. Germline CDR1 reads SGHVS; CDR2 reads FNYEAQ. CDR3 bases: TGTGCCAGCAGACGTACCTGGGGGCTAGCGGGGGACACAGATACGCAGTATTTT. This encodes CASRRTWGLAGDTDTQYF.

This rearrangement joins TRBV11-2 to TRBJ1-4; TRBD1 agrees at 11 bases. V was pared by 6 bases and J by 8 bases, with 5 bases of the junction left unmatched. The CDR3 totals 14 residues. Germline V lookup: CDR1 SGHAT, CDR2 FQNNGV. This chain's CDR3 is CASSPDRGREKLFF. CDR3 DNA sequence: TGTGCCAGCAGTCCGGACAGGGGGCGCGAAAAACTGTTTTTT.

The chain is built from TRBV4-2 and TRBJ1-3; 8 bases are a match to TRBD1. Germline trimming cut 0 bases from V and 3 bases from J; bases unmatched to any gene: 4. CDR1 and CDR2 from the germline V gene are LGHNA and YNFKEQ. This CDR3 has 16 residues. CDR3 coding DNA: TGTGCCAGCAGCCAAGAGGCAGGGGGCTTTGGAAACACCATATATTTT. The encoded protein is CASSQEAGGFGNTIYF.

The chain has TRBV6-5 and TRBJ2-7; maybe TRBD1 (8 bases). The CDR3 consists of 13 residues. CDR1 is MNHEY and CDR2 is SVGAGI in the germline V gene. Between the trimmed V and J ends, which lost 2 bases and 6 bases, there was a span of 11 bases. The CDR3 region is CASSYNRGGEQYF. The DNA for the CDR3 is TGTGCCAGCAGTTACAACAGGGGGGGCGAGCAGTACTTC.

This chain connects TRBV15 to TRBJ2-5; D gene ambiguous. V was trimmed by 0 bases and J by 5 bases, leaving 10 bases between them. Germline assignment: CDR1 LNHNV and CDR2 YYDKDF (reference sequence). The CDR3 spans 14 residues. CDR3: CATSRDPTGETQYF. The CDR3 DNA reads TGTGCCACCAGCAGAGATCCAACGGGCGAGACCCAGTACTTC.

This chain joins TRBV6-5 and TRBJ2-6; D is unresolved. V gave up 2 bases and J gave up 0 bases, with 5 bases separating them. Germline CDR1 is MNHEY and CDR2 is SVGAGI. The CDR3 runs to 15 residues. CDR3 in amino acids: CASSYISSGANVLTF. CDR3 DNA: TGTGCCAGCAGTTACATTTCCTCTGGGGCCAACGTCCTGACTTTC.

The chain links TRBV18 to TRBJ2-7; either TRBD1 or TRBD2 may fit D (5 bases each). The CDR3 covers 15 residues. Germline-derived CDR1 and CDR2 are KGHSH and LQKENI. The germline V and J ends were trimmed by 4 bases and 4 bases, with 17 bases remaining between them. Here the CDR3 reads CASSLSQGDLYEQYF. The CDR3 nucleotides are TGTGCCAGCTCACTTAGCCAGGGAGATTTGTACGAGCAGTACTTC.

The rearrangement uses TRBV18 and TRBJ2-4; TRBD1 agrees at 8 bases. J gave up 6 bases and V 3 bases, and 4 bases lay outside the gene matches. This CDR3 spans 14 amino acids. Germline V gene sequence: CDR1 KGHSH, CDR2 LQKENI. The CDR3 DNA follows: TGTGCCAGCTCACCCAGGCAGGGGGCAAACATTCAGTACTTC. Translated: CASSPRQGANIQYF.

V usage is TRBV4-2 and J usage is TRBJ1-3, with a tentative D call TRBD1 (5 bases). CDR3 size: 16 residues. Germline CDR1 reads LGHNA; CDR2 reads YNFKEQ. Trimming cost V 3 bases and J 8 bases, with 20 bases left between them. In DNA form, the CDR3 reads TGTGCCAGCAGCCACGGAGGGGTACTCCTGTGGCACACCATATATTTT. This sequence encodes CASSHGGVLLWHTIYF.

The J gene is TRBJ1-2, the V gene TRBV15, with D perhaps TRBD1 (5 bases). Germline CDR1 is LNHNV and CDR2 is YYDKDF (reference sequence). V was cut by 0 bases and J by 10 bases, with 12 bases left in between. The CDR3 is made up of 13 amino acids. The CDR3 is CATSRDPGGDYTF. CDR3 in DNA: TGTGCCACCAGCAGAGATCCCGGAGGGGACTACACCTTC. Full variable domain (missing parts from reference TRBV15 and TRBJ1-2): DAMVIQNPRYQVTQFGKPVTLSCSQTLNHNVMYWYQQKSSQAPKLLFHYYDKDFNNEADTPDNFQSRRPNTSFCFLDIRSPGLGDTAMYLCATSRDPGGDYTFGSGTRLTVV.

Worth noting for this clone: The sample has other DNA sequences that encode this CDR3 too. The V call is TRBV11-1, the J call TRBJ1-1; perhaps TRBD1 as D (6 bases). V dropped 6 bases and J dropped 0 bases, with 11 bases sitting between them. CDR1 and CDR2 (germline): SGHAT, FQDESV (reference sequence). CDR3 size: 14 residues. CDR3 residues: CASSPGQLNTEAFF. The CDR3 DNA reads TGTGCCAGCAGTCCAGGACAGCTGAACACTGAAGCTTTCTTT.

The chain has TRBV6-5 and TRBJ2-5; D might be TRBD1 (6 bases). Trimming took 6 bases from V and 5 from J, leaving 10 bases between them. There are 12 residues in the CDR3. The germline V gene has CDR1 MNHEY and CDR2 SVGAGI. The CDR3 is CASSHREETQYF. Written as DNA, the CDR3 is TGTGCCAGCAGCCACAGGGAGGAGACCCAGTACTTC.

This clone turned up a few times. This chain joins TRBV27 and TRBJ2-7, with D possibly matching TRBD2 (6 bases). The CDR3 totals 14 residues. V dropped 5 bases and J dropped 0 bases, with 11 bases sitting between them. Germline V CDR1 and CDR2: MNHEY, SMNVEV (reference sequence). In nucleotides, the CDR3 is TGTGCCAGCAGTCATCGACTAGGCTCCTACGAGCAGTACTTC. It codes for CASSHRLGSYEQYF.

The CDR3 DNA is TGTGCCAGCAGCTTGCCAGGGGGAGTAGATACGCAGTATTTT. Translating it yields CASSLPGGVDTQYF. The genes are TRBV7-6 and TRBJ2-3, with TRBD1 matching over 7 bases. The CDR3 totals 14 residues. Losses at the gene ends were 3 bases for V and 5 bases for J; bases not matched to a gene: 5. Germline values: CDR1 SGHVS, CDR2 FNYEAQ.

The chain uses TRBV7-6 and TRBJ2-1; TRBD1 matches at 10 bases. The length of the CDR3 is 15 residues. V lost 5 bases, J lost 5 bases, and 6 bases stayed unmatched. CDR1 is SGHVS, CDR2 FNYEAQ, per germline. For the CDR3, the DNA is TGTGCCAGCAGCCCTACGACAGGGGGCCACAATGAGCAGTTCTTC. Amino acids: CASSPTTGGHNEQFF.

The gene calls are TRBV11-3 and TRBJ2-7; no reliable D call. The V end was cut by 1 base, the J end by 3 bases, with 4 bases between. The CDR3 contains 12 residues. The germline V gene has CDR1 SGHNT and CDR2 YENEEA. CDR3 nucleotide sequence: TGTGCCAGCAGCTTAGGGAGCTACGAGCAGTACTTC. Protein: CASSLGSYEQYF.

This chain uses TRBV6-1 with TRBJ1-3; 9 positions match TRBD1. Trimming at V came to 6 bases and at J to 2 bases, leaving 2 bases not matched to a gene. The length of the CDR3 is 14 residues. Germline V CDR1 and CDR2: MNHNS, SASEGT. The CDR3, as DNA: TGTGCCAGCAGACAGGGGGCGGCTGGAAACACCATATATTTT. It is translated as CASRQGAAGNTIYF.

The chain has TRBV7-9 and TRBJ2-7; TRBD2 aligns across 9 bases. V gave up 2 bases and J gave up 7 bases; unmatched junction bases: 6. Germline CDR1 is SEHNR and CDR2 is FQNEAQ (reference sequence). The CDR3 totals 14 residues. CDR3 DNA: TGTGCCAGCAGCTTACTTGCGGCGGGGGGGGAGCAGTACTTC. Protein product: CASSLLAAGGEQYF.

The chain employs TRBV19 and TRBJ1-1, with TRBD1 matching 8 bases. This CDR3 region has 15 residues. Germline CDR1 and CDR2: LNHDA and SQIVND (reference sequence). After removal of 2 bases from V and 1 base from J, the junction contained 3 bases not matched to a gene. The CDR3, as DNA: TGTGCCAGTAGTATACCCGGACAGGGGAACACTGAAGCTTTCTTT. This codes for CASSIPGQGNTEAFF.

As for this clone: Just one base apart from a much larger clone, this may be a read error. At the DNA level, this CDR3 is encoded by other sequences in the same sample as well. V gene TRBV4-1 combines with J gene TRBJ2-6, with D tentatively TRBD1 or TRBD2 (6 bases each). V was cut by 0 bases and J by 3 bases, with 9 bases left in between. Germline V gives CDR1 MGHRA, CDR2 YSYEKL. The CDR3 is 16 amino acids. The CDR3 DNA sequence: TGCGCCAGCAGCCAAGAGGAGGGGGATGGGGCCAACGTCCTGACTTTC. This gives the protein CASSQEEGDGANVLTF.

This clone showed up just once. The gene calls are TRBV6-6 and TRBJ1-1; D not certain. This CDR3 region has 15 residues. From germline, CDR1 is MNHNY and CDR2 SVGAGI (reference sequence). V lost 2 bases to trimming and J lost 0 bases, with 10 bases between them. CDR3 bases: TGTGCCAGCAGTTACGGGCCGCCGATGAACACTGAAGCTTTCTTT. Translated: CASSYGPPMNTEAFF.

CDR3 sequence: CASSQPVHTSGNTIYF. CDR3 DNA sequence: TGCGCCAGCAGCCAACCGGTCCATACCTCCGGAAACACCATATATTTT. This chain joins TRBV4-1 and TRBJ1-3; D unresolved. There are 16 residues in the CDR3. Trimming took off 2 bases at V and 4 bases at J, with 15 bases between the two ends. Per the germline V gene, CDR1 is MGHRA and CDR2 is YSYEKL.